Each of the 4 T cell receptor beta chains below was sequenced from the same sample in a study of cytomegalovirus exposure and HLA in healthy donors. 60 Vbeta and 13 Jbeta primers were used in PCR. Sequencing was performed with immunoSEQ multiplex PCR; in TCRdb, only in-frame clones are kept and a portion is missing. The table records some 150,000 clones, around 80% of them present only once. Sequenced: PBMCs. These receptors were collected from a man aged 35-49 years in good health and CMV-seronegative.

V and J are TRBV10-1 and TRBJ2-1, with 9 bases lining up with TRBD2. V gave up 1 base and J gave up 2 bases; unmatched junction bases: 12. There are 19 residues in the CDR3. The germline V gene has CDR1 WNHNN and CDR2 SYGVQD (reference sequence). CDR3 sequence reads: CASSELVAGEGFPYNEQFF. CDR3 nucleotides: TGCGCCAGCAGTGAGTTGGTAGCGGGAGAAGGTTTCCCCTACAATGAGCAGTTCTTC.

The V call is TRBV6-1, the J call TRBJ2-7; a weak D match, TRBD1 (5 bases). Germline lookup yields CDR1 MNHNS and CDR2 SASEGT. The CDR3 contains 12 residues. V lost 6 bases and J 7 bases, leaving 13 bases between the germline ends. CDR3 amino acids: CASRDGAGEQYF. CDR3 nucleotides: TGTGCCAGCAGGGACGGAGCAGGGGAGCAGTACTTC.

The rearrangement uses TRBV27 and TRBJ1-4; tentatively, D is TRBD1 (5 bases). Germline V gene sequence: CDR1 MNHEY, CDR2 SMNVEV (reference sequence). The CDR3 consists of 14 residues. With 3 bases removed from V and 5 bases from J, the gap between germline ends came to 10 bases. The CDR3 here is CASSFGGSNEKLFF. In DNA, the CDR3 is TGTGCCAGCAGTTTCGGGGGAAGCAATGAAAAACTGTTTTTT. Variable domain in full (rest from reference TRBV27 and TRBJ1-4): EAQVTQNPRYLITVTGKKLTVTCSQNMNHEYMSWYRQDPGLGLRQIYYSMNVEVTDKGDVPEGYKVSRKEKRNFPLILESPSPNQTSLYFCASSFGGSNEKLFFGSGTQLSVL.

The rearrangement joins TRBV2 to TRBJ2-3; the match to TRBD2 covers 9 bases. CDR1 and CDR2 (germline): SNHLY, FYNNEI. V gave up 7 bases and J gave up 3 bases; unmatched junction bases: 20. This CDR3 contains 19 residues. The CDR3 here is CASKQRLLPAGGLTDTQYF. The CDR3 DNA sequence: TGTGCCAGCAAACAGCGACTGTTGCCAGCGGGAGGACTAACAGATACGCAGTATTTT.